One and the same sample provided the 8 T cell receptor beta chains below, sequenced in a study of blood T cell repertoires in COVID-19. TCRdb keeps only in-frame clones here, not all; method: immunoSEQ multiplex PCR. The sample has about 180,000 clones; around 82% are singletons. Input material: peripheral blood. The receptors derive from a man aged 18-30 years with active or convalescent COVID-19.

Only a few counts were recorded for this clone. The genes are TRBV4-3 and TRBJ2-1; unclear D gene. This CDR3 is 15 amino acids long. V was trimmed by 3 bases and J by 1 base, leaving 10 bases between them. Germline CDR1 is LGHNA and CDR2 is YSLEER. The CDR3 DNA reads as TGCGCCAGCAGCCACCTAGTGGGTTCCTACAATGAGCAGTTCTTC. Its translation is CASSHLVGSYNEQFF.

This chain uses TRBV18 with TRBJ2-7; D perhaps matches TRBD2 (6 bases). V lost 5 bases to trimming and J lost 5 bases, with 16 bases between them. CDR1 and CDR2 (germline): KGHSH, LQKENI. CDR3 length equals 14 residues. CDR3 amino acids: CASSVSGRAHEQYF. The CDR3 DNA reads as TGTGCCAGCTCAGTATCCGGGAGAGCCCACGAGCAGTACTTC. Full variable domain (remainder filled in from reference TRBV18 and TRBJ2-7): NAGVMQNPRHLVRRRGQEARLRCSPMKGHSHVYWYRQLPEEGLKFMVYLQKENIIDESGMPKERFSAEFPKEGPSILRIQQVVRGDSAAYFCASSVSGRAHEQYFGPGTRLTVT.

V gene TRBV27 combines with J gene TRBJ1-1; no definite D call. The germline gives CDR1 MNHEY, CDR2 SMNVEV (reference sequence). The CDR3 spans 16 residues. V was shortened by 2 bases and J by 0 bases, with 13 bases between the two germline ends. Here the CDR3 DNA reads TGTGCCAGCAGTTTAAGGCGGGATATCATGAACACTGAAGCTTTCTTT. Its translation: CASSLRRDIMNTEAFF.

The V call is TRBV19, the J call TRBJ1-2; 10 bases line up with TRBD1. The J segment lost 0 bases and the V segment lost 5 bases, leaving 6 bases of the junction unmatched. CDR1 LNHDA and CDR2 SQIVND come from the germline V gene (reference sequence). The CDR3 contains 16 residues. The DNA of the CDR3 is TGTGCCAGTAGTCGACCCGGGACAGGGGCTAACTATGGCTACACCTTC. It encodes CASSRPGTGANYGYTF. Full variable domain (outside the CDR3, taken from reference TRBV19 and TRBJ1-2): DGGITQSPKYLFRKEGQNVTLSCEQNLNHDAMYWYRQDPGQGLRLIYYSQIVNDFQKGDIAEGYSVSREKKESFPLTVTSAQKNPTAFYLCASSRPGTGANYGYTFGSGTRLTVV.

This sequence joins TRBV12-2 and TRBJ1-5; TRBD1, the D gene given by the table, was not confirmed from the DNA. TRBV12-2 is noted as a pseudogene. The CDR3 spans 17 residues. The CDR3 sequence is CASRPGDRGGGNQPQHF. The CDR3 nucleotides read TGTGCAAGTCGCCCAGGTGACAGGGGAGGTGGCAATCAGCCCCAGCATTTT.

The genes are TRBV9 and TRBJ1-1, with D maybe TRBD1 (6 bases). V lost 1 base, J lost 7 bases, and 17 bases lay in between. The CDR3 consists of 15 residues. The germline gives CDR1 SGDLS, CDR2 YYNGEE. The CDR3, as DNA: TGTGCCAGCAGCGTAAGGCAGGGGCCAATAAGTGAAGCTTTCTTT. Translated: CASSVRQGPISEAFF. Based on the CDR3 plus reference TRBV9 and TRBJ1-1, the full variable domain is DSGVTQTPKHLITATGQRVTLRCSPRSGDLSVYWYQQSLDQGLQFLIQYYNGEERAKGNILERFSAQQFPDLHSELNLSSLELGDSALYFCASSVRQGPISEAFFGQGTRLTVV.

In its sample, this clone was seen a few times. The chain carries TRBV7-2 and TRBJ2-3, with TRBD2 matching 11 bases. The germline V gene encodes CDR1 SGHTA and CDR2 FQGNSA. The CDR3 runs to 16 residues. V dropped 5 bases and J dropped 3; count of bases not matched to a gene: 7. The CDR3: CASSARVAGGTDTQYF. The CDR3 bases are TGTGCCAGCAGCGCCCGGGTAGCGGGGGGGACAGATACGCAGTATTTT.

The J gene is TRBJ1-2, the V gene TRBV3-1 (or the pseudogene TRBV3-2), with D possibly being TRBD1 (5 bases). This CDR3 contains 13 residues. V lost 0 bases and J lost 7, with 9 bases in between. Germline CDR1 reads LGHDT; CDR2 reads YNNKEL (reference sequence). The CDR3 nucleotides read TGTGCCAGCAGCCAAGACAGGGCGACTGGCTACACCTTC. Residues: CASSQDRATGYTF.